Described below is a single T cell receptor beta chain sequence and its context. Its antigen is not known. The repertoire was sequenced with immunoSEQ multiplex PCR; TCRdb's copy has only in-frame clones and lacks some. The sample comprises nearly 2 million clones, 85% to 95% of which are singletons, and under 1.5% rests with the top ten. Naive CD8 cells lacked CD45RO, underwent positive selection for CCR7 and left out terminally differentiated effector memory CD45RA+ cells. The data originate from a study of shared clonotypes between healthy human individuals. Whole-study context: With ages of 18 to 49, the donors were a couple of women and a few men. Points from the study as a whole: Non-shared clonotypes were found to have lower generation probabilities than the clonotypes that were shared by all four of the sorted-subset donors. Across a handful of donors, naive CD4 shared about 5%, naive CD8 3.5% to 4%, memory CD4 2.3%, memory CD8 0.4% to 0.5%. In having few donors, the study represented limited genetic and exposure-history diversity.

The germline V gene encodes CDR1 SGHNT and CDR2 YENEEA. This CDR3 spans 13 amino acids. V shed 4 bases and J 12 bases; nucleotides not matched to a gene: 2. Sequencing input: naive CD8+ T cells sorted from blood. This TCR was sampled from a man younger than 35 in good health. The chain combines TRBV11-3 with TRBJ2-1, with TRBD2 matching over 14 bases. The CDR3 here is CASSSGTSGGQFF. The CDR3 DNA reads TGTGCCAGCAGCTCAGGGACTAGCGGGGGGCAGTTCTTC. The whole variable domain, filled in from reference TRBV11-3 and TRBJ2-1, reads EAGVVQSPRYKIIEKKQPVAFWCNPISGHNTLYWYLQNLGQGPELLIRYENEEAVDDSQLPKDRFSAERLKGVDSTLKIQPAELGDSAVYLCASSSGTSGGQFFGPGTRLTVL.